These T cell receptor beta chains were read from a single sample in a study of T cell responses to AZD1222 COVID-19 vaccine. Produced via immunoSEQ multiplex PCR; TCRdb's table is partial and in-frame only. This table holds tens of thousands of clones, approximately 90% found once. This material consisted of peripheral blood, taken on day 0 of AZD1222 vaccination. These receptors were taken from an adult in good health. The CDR3 runs from the conserved cysteine through the conserved F or W. A D gene is named only where the DNA matches it firmly. The size field is filled for only some rows; it gives once, few, many or a size class.

cdr3_aa,cdr3_nt,v_call,d_call,j_call,clone_size
CASSEEVAGAGDTQYF,TGTGCCAGCTCAGAAGAGGTAGCGGGGGCCGGAGATACGCAGTATTTT,TRBV18,TRBD2,TRBJ2-3,-
CASSSTFLPSYNEQFF,TGCGCCAGCAGCTCGACGTTCCTCCCCTCCTACAATGAGCAGTTCTTC,TRBV5-1,-,TRBJ2-1,-
CASSLSSGNSPLHF,TGTGCCAGCAGTTTAAGTAGTGGAAATTCACCCCTCCACTTT,TRBV28,-,TRBJ1-6,-
CSVARDTPNTEAFF,TGCAGCGTAGCAAGGGACACCCCGAACACTGAAGCTTTCTTT,TRBV29-1,-,TRBJ1-1,-
CAISTGGGYGYTF,TGTGCCATCAGTACAGGGGGCGGCTATGGCTACACCTTC,TRBV10-3,TRBD1,TRBJ1-2,-
CASSLVGFGSGGSGIHF,-,TRBV7-2,-,TRBJ1-6,-
CASSPYGNNSPLHF,TGTGCCAGCAGCCCTTACGGAAATAATTCACCCCTCCACTTT,TRBV6-4,-,TRBJ1-6,-
CASSLGTLEAFF,TGTGCCAGCAGCTTAGGGACCTTAGAAGCTTTCTTT,TRBV6-5,-,TRBJ1-1,-
CASRRSGGNTGELFF,TGTGCCAGCAGAAGAAGCGGGGGAAACACCGGGGAGCTGTTTTTT,TRBV2,TRBD2,TRBJ2-2,-
CASIRRGHCVLFF,TGTGCCAGCATCAGAAGAGGGCATTGTGTACTGTTTTTT,TRBV6-5,-,TRBJ1-4,-
CASSVGLAGETGELFF,TGTGCCAGCAGCGTAGGACTAGCGGGGGAGACCGGGGAGCTGTTTTTT,TRBV9,TRBD2,TRBJ2-2,-
CASSGQGGTEAFF,TGTGCCAGCTCCGGACAGGGCGGAACTGAAGCTTTCTTT,TRBV7-3,TRBD1,TRBJ1-1,-
CASSLAGQTDTQYF,TGCGCCAGCAGCTTGGCGGGGCAGACAGATACGCAGTATTTT,TRBV5-1,-,TRBJ2-3,-
CASSDLAGANVLTF,TGTGCCAGCAGTGACCTGGCTGGGGCCAACGTCCTGACTTTC,TRBV6-4,-,TRBJ2-6,once
CASSPTWGAGETQYF,TGTGCCAGCTCACCTACCTGGGGGGCCGGGGAGACCCAGTACTTC,TRBV18,-,TRBJ2-5,-
CASSLAGDGEKLFF,TGCGCCAGCAGCTTGGCGGGGGATGGAGAAAAACTGTTTTTT,TRBV5-1,-,TRBJ1-4,once
CASSFTEREPQHF,TGTGCCAGCAGCTTTACCGAACGGGAGCCCCAGCATTTT,TRBV7-9,-,TRBJ1-5,few
CASSLWGGEYNEQFF,TGCGCCAGCAGCCTTTGGGGCGGGGAGTACAATGAGCAGTTCTTC,TRBV4-1,-,TRBJ2-1,-
CASSIDGGRKDSPLHF,TGTGCCAGTAGTATTGACGGGGGGCGAAAGGATTCACCCCTCCACTTT,TRBV19,-,TRBJ1-6,-
CASSTYRGDTQYF,TGTGCCAGTAGTACTTACAGGGGAGATACGCAGTATTTT,TRBV19,TRBD1,TRBJ2-3,-
CASNSQGQGGYTF,TGTGCCAGCAACTCCCAGGGCCAAGGTGGCTACACCTTC,TRBV11-2,-,TRBJ1-2,-
CASKGTYAYEQYF,TGTGCCAGCAAAGGCACCTATGCCTACGAGCAGTACTTC,TRBV2,-,TRBJ2-7,-
CASSPGGETQYF,TGTGCCAGCAGTCCCGGAGGAGAGACCCAGTACTTC,TRBV2,-,TRBJ2-5,-
CASGSLLGRRANYGYTF,TGTGCTAGTGGCTCCCTCTTGGGGCGGAGAGCTAACTATGGCTACACCTTC,TRBV12-5,-,TRBJ1-2,once
CASSLLVGSEQFF,TGCGCCAGCAGCTTGTTGGTAGGGAGTGAGCAGTTCTTC,TRBV5-1,-,TRBJ2-1,-
CASRGGSHRRYGYTF,TGTGCCAGCAGAGGAGGGTCCCATCGACGGTATGGCTACACCTTC,TRBV6-5,-,TRBJ1-2,-
CASSLDTGVGNQPQHF,TGTGCCAGCAGCCTAGACACAGGGGTTGGCAATCAGCCCCAGCATTTT,TRBV7-2,TRBD1,TRBJ1-5,few
CATSEPLAGEQFF,TGTGCCACCAGTGAACCCCTAGCCGGTGAGCAGTTCTTC,TRBV24-1,-,TRBJ2-1,-
CASSLPGQGVSLRAFF,TGTGCCAGCAGCTTACCGGGACAGGGGGTTTCTCTCCGGGCTTTCTTT,TRBV7-9,TRBD1,TRBJ1-1,-
CASRPAENTEAFF,TGTGCCAGCAGACCCGCAGAGAACACTGAAGCTTTCTTT,TRBV9,-,TRBJ1-1,-
CASSRRTARSYEQYF,TGTGCCAGCAGCCGTCGGACAGCCCGCTCCTACGAGCAGTACTTC,TRBV27,-,TRBJ2-7,-
CASSLRGSNYGYTF,TGTGCCAGCAGTTTACGGGGATCTAACTATGGCTACACCTTC,TRBV27,-,TRBJ1-2,-
CASRRQGSGSYEQYF,TGTGCCAGCAGAAGACAGGGGTCGGGCTCCTACGAGCAGTACTTC,TRBV28,TRBD1,TRBJ2-7,-
CSVAENTDTQYF,TGCAGCGTTGCGGAGAACACAGATACGCAGTATTTT,TRBV29-1,-,TRBJ2-3,-
CASTAQNQETQYF,TGTGCCAGCACCGCCCAGAACCAAGAGACCCAGTACTTC,TRBV12-3/TRBV12-4,-,TRBJ2-5,once
CASRTDCGRGRDTIYF,TGTGCCAGCAGGACGGATTGTGGCAGGGGGCGAGACACCATATATTTT,TRBV12-1,-,TRBJ1-3,-
CASSPTGGQAEAFF,TGTGCCAGCTCACCGACAGGGGGGCAGGCTGAAGCTTTCTTT,TRBV18,TRBD1,TRBJ1-1,-
CASSLSRGDQPQHF,TGTGCCAGCAGCCTCAGTCGGGGGGATCAGCCCCAGCATTTT,TRBV7-9,-,TRBJ1-5,-
CASGTNEKLFF,TGTGCCAGTGGAACTAATGAAAAACTGTTTTTT,TRBV9,-,TRBJ1-4,-
CASSQGGNTDTQYF,TGTGCCAGCAGCCAAGGAGGGAACACAGATACGCAGTATTTT,TRBV4-2,-,TRBJ2-3,-
CAISDHGSQPQHF,TGTGCCATCAGTGATCACGGTTCTCAGCCCCAGCATTTT,TRBV10-3,-,TRBJ1-5,-
CASSLVAGGDTQYF,TGTGCCAGCAGCTTGGTGGCAGGGGGGGATACGCAGTATTTT,TRBV5-5,-,TRBJ2-3,-
CASSYIEGRMNNQPQHF,TGTGCCAGCAGTTACATCGAGGGCCGAATGAACAATCAGCCCCAGCATTTT,TRBV6-2/TRBV6-3,-,TRBJ1-5,-
CASSSGQEAYEQYF,TGTGCCAGCAGCTCCGGACAGGAGGCCTACGAGCAGTACTTC,TRBV5-4,TRBD1,TRBJ2-7,-
CASSILWGYTEAFF,TGTGCCAGTAGTATATTGTGGGGGTACACTGAAGCTTTCTTT,TRBV19,-,TRBJ1-1,-
CASSLSAGGVGTQYF,TGTGCCAGCAGCTTATCAGCGGGGGGGGTCGGGACCCAGTACTTC,TRBV7-2,TRBD2,TRBJ2-5,-
CASSPAPTRGGETQYF,TGTGCCAGCAGCCCCGCCCCGACCCGGGGTGGGGAGACCCAGTACTTC,TRBV7-2,-,TRBJ2-5,-
CASSIYRDGSYGYTF,TGTGCCAGCAGCATCTACCGGGACGGATCGTATGGCTACACCTTC,TRBV14,-,TRBJ1-2,-
CASSRRTGQETQYF,TGTGCCAGCAGTAGGAGGACGGGACAAGAGACCCAGTACTTC,TRBV6-6,-,TRBJ2-5,once
CRGEGTEAFF,TGCAGGGGGGAGGGGACTGAAGCTTTCTTT,TRBV29-1,-,TRBJ1-1,-
CASSLAGYGYTF,TGTGCCAGCAGCTTAGCTGGATATGGCTACACCTTC,TRBV5-4,-,TRBJ1-2,-
CASSYSMSHSGNTIYF,TGTGCCAGCAGTTACAGTATGTCCCACTCTGGAAACACCATATATTTT,TRBV6-5,-,TRBJ1-3,-
CASSPRLSMVGQFF,TGTGCCAGCAGCCCCCGTCTAAGTATGGTGGGGCAGTTCTTC,TRBV7-8,-,TRBJ2-1,-
CASSPGLAHEQYF,TGTGCCAGCAGCCCTGGACTAGCGCACGAGCAGTACTTC,TRBV7-9,TRBD2,TRBJ2-7,-
CASRPAEKLFF,TGTGCCAGCAGGCCGGCTGAAAAACTGTTTTTT,TRBV2,-,TRBJ1-4,-
CASSYSTGRGNSPLHF,TGTGCCAGCAGTTACTCGACGGGGAGGGGCAATTCACCCCTCCACTTT,TRBV6-5,-,TRBJ1-6,-
CASSGWREEQFF,TGTGCCAGCAGCGGGTGGCGTGAGGAGCAGTTCTTC,TRBV9,-,TRBJ2-1,-